The 16 T cell receptor beta chains presented below share a single source sample, sequenced in a study of T cell changes during pregnancy in multiple sclerosis. This table comes from immunoSEQ multiplex PCR, and its TCRdb copy is limited to in-frame clones, with some not included. The sample includes tens of thousands of clones, roughly 92% of them seen just once. The sample was CD8+ T cells from peripheral blood mononuclear cells, taken in the third trimester of pregnancy. Source of these receptors: a female donor in good health, enrolled as a control in a pregnancy study.

The CDR3 sequence: CASSVAAGDTDTQYF. CDR3 sequence (DNA): TGTGCCAGCAGCGTAGCGGCAGGGGACACAGATACGCAGTATTTT. V gene TRBV9 combines with J gene TRBJ2-3, with D perhaps matching TRBD1 (6 bases). Per the germline V gene, CDR1 is SGDLS and CDR2 is YYNGEE. Trimming cost V 0 bases and J 2 bases, with 10 bases left between them. This CDR3 has 15 residues.

This clone appeared a single time. The chain couples TRBV5-1 to TRBJ1-2; D is undetermined. Germline V CDR1 and CDR2: SGHRS, YFSETQ. Trimming stripped 0 bases from V and 6 bases from J, with 12 bases between. This CDR3 is 14 amino acids long. The CDR3 DNA sequence: TGCGCCAGCAGCTTGGCCGACGACATTAATGGCTACACCTTC. Its protein is CASSLADDINGYTF.

The J gene is TRBJ1-5, the V gene TRBV6-5, with a tentative D call TRBD1 (6 bases). This CDR3 contains 14 residues. Trimming removed 9 bases from V and 5 bases from J, with 17 bases in between. Germline V gene data show CDR1 as MNHEY and CDR2 as SVGAGI. The CDR3 protein is CASKISRGDQPQHF. The CDR3 coding sequence is TGTGCCAGTAAAATCTCCAGGGGTGATCAGCCCCAGCATTTT.

This chain uses TRBV4-2 with TRBJ1-4, with TRBD1 matching over 11 bases. V dropped 1 base and J dropped 3; count of bases not matched to a gene: 7. This CDR3 contains 18 residues. CDR1 and CDR2 from the germline V gene are LGHNA and YNFKEQ. The CDR3 region is CASSQGPGQGGPNEKLFF. CDR3 DNA sequence: TGTGCCAGCAGCCAAGGACCGGGACAGGGGGGACCTAATGAAAAACTGTTTTTT.

The J gene is TRBJ1-2, the V gene TRBV19; possible D gene TRBD1, 6 bases. The V end was cut by 10 bases, the J end by 7 bases, with 28 bases between. This CDR3 is built from 16 residues. Germline CDR1 is LNHDA and CDR2 is SQIVND (reference sequence). The CDR3 protein is CATGGQITLGGSGYTF. CDR3 nucleotide sequence: TGTGCCACCGGAGGACAGATAACCCTGGGTGGTAGTGGCTACACCTTC.

Written as DNA, the CDR3 is TGTGCCAGCACCCCTACGTTGGCGGTCGAAACAGATACGCAGTATTTT. Translation gives CASTPTLAVETDTQYF. The rearrangement links TRBV9 to TRBJ2-3; D unclear. V lost 6 bases and J lost 3, with 20 bases in between. This CDR3 is 16 amino acids long. Looked up from germline, CDR1 is SGDLS and CDR2 is YYNGEE.

The V gene is TRBV9, the J gene TRBJ2-3; 9 bases are a match to TRBD2. The V gene's germline CDR1 is SGDLS and CDR2 YYNGEE. Trimming at V came to 4 bases and at J to 1 base, leaving 4 bases not matched to a gene. This CDR3 contains 15 residues. CDR3 region: CASSLTSGGTDTQYF. In DNA, the CDR3 is TGTGCCAGCAGCCTGACTAGCGGAGGCACAGATACGCAGTATTTT. Together with reference TRBV9 and TRBJ2-3, the CDR3 gives the full variable domain: DSGVTQTPKHLITATGQRVTLRCSPRSGDLSVYWYQQSLDQGLQFLIQYYNGEERAKGNILERFSAQQFPDLHSELNLSSLELGDSALYFCASSLTSGGTDTQYFGPGTRLTVL.

This chain links TRBV4-1 with TRBJ1-2; 7 nucleotides align to TRBD1. This CDR3 region has 14 residues. With V trimmed by 8 bases and J by 2 bases, 8 bases remained unmatched. Germline V CDR1 and CDR2: MGHRA, YSYEKL. The DNA for the CDR3 is TGCGCCAGCCGAACAGGGGTGAGGAACTATGGCTACACCTTC. Its translation is CASRTGVRNYGYTF.

CDR3 sequence reads: CASSSRGSNQPQHF. CDR3 bases: TGTGCCAGCAGTTCCAGGGGTAGCAATCAGCCCCAGCATTTT. The chain uses TRBV27 and TRBJ1-5; D might be TRBD1 (6 bases). V was trimmed by 4 bases and J by 0 bases, leaving 7 bases between them. CDR1 is MNHEY and CDR2 is SMNVEV in the germline V gene (reference sequence). This CDR3 has 14 amino acids.

The J gene is TRBJ1-1, the V gene TRBV19; TRBD1 matches 8 bases. The length of the CDR3 is 12 residues. With 5 bases clipped from V and 9 bases from J, the junction kept 5 bases outside the gene matches. CDR1 and CDR2 (germline): LNHDA, SQIVND (reference sequence). This CDR3 reads CASSEWTGKAFF. Here the CDR3 DNA reads TGTGCCAGTAGTGAATGGACAGGGAAAGCTTTCTTT.

CDR3 sequence (DNA): TGTGCCTGGAGTAGCGGCGGATCCTACGAGCAGTACTTC. This gives the protein CAWSSGGSYEQYF. This rearrangement joins TRBV30 to TRBJ2-7; the D gene is possibly TRBD2 (5 bases). Trimming took off 2 bases at V and 1 base at J, with 9 bases between the two ends. The germline V gene has CDR1 GTSNPN and CDR2 SVGIG (reference sequence). The CDR3 totals 13 residues.

The chain employs TRBV7-2 and TRBJ2-7, with 12 bases fitting TRBD2. Germline V gene sequence: CDR1 SGHTA, CDR2 FQGNSA. The CDR3 has 16 amino acids. Unmatched junction bases numbered 6, after V lost 1 base and J lost 5 bases. The CDR3 loop reads CASSLGASGGADEQYF. The CDR3 nucleotides are TGTGCCAGCAGCTTAGGGGCTAGCGGGGGGGCCGACGAGCAGTACTTC.

The V gene is TRBV9, the J gene TRBJ1-2, with 7 bases lining up with TRBD1. In germline, CDR1 is SGDLS, CDR2 YYNGEE. The CDR3 contains 14 residues. Unmatched junction bases numbered 4, after V lost 0 bases and J lost 5 bases. Written as DNA, the CDR3 is TGTGCCAGCAGCGTAGGTGACAGGGTTTATGGCTACACCTTC. It specifies CASSVGDRVYGYTF.

The V and J genes are TRBV7-2 and TRBJ2-5; 7 positions agree with TRBD1. The CDR3 has 14 residues. V lost 4 bases and J lost 6; bases outside the gene matches: 8. Germline V lookup: CDR1 SGHTA, CDR2 FQGNSA. CDR3 in amino acids: CASSWDRLGKTQYF. In DNA, the CDR3 is TGTGCCAGCAGCTGGGACAGATTAGGAAAGACCCAGTACTTC.

The CDR3 region is CASSAGDRATNTEAFF. CDR3 nucleotides: TGTGCCAGCAGCGCCGGGGACAGGGCTACGAACACTGAAGCTTTCTTT. This chain joins TRBV9 and TRBJ1-1; 9 bases fit TRBD1. CDR1 is SGDLS, CDR2 YYNGEE, per germline. V shed 3 bases, J shed 1 base, and the junction held 7 bases outside the gene matches. CDR3 size: 16 residues.

The chain links TRBV5-6 to TRBJ2-1; possibly TRBD2 for D (5 bases). The V gene lost 4 bases and the J gene lost 10 bases, with 18 bases spanning the gap. The V gene's germline CDR1 is SGHDT and CDR2 YYEEEE. CDR3 length: 14 amino acids. DNA for the CDR3: TGTGCCAGCAGCCCAGACCCGGGGAATTGGGAGCAGTTCTTC. Protein: CASSPDPGNWEQFF.